Below are 27 T cell receptor beta chains sequenced from a single sample in a study of blood T cells in healthy people across ages. A second about 7 to 11 cycle PCR used barcoded and J-beta primers. TCRdb itself ran the 5' RACE reads through MiXCR, one entry per CDR3 protein. The sample contains fewer than 900,000 distinct CDR3 sequences, 40% to 45% of which appear only once. Sequenced input: blood. The receptors stem from a woman aged 55 to 70 in good health.

On this clonotype: Relative to the germline gene, one junction end is altered; a read error may explain this. The chain uses TRBV4-3 and TRBJ1-2; no definite D call. This CDR3 comprises 16 residues. The germline gives CDR1 LGHNA, CDR2 YSLEER. The CDR3 reads CASTQDGPGANYGYTF. Here the CDR3 DNA reads TGCGCCAGCACCCAAGATGGGCCGGGAGCTAACTATGGCTACACCTTC.

The rearrangement joins TRBV7-3 to TRBJ2-3; D is possibly TRBD1 or TRBD2 (7 bases each). Germline V gene lookup returns CDR1 SGHTA and CDR2 FQGTGA. Trimming cost V 3 bases and J 4 bases, with 11 bases left between them. This CDR3 spans 14 amino acids. The CDR3 is CASSFRGGADTQYF. CDR3 coding DNA: TGTGCCAGCAGCTTCAGGGGGGGCGCAGATACGCAGTATTTT.

V is TRBV10-3 and J is TRBJ2-4, with 11 positions matching TRBD2. The J call may be mistaken, given a closer DNA end match to TRBJ2-5. CDR1 is ENHRY and CDR2 is SYGVKD in the germline V gene. This CDR3 contains 17 residues. CDR3 bases: TGTGCCATCAGTGAGTCGATCGGTCTAGCGGGAGGAGAGACCCAGTACTTC. It translates to CAISESIGLAGGETQYF.

In regard to this clonotype: A single base separates this from a much larger clone, so it may be a read error. V usage is TRBV29-1 and J usage is TRBJ2-4, with a weak D call TRBD1 (5 bases). Germline V gene sequence: CDR1 SQVTM, CDR2 ANQGSEA. V was clipped by 3 bases and J by 13 bases, with 13 bases between them. The length of the CDR3 is 11 residues. CDR3 sequence reads: CSVDRAYKQYF. In DNA form, the CDR3 reads TGCAGCGTTGACAGGGCCTACAAGCAGTACTTC.

The chain uses TRBV3-1 and TRBJ2-1, with D uncertain. The CDR3 consists of 15 residues. V shed 0 bases and J shed 6 bases, with 12 bases lying between them. Germline loops: CDR1 LGHDT, CDR2 YNNKEL (reference sequence). CDR3 residues: CASSQDYVSFNEQFF. DNA for the CDR3: TGTGCCAGCAGCCAAGATTATGTGAGCTTCAATGAGCAGTTCTTC.

This clonotype was observed a few times. This chain joins TRBV15 and TRBJ2-3; D remains ambiguous. V dropped 1 base and J dropped 4 bases, with 15 bases sitting between them. This CDR3 comprises 16 residues. Germline V gives CDR1 LNHNV, CDR2 YYDKDF (reference sequence). The CDR3 bases are TGTGCCACCAGCAGAGGGTCGGCTAGTGTCTCAGATACGCAGTATTTT. Translating gives CATSRGSASVSDTQYF. Complete variable domain (other parts from reference TRBV15 and TRBJ2-3): DAMVIQNPRYQVTQFGKPVTLSCSQTLNHNVMYWYQQKSSQAPKLLFHYYDKDFNNEADTPDNFQSRRPNTSFCFLDIRSPGLGDTAMYLCATSRGSASVSDTQYFGPGTRLTVL.

This clonotype was picked up many times. The chain employs TRBV29-1 and TRBJ2-3, with TRBD2 as a possible D gene (6 bases). The CDR3 covers 12 residues. The germline V gene encodes CDR1 SQVTM and CDR2 ANQGSEA. V lost 8 bases to trimming and J lost 5 bases, with 14 bases between them. The CDR3 nucleotides are TGCAGCCCGACACTAGCCGGAGATACGCAGTATTTT. Amino acid sequence: CSPTLAGDTQYF.

The genes are TRBV7-8 and TRBJ2-7, with D tentatively TRBD2 (5 bases). Per germline, CDR1 SGHVS and CDR2 FQNEAQ. This CDR3 contains 16 residues. V lost 1 base and J 6 bases, leaving 19 bases between the germline ends. The CDR3 nucleotides read TGTGCCAGCAGCTTAGTGGCGGGTGGTTACCCTTCCGAGCAGTACTTC. Its protein product is CASSLVAGGYPSEQYF.

This clonotype turned up a few times. The chain carries TRBV5-1 and TRBJ2-3; TRBD2 agrees at 8 bases. This CDR3 is built from 14 residues. The J segment lost 2 bases and the V segment lost 5 bases, leaving 4 bases of the junction unmatched. Germline CDR1 SGHRS, CDR2 YFSETQ. DNA for the CDR3: TGCGCCAGCAGTGGTAGCGGGGTCACAGATACGCAGTATTTT. Translation gives CASSGSGVTDTQYF.

V usage is TRBV6-1 and J usage is TRBJ1-6; D is uncertain. Germline V gene sequence: CDR1 MNHNS, CDR2 SASEGT. V gave up 1 base and J gave up 5 bases, with 6 bases separating them. This CDR3 has 14 amino acids. CDR3 DNA: TGTGCCAGCAGTGAAGGGGGAGATAATTCACCCCTCCACTTT. It specifies CASSEGGDNSPLHF.

This clonotype has only one observation. The chain employs TRBV28 and TRBJ1-4; 9 nucleotides align to TRBD1. With V trimmed by 6 bases and J by 6 bases, 8 bases remained unmatched. This CDR3 is built from 15 residues. Per the germline V gene, CDR1 is MDHEN and CDR2 is SYDVKM. CDR3 amino acids: CASSPSRDRDEKLFF. CDR3 DNA: TGTGCCAGCAGCCCCAGCCGGGACAGGGATGAAAAACTGTTTTTT.

The rearrangement links TRBV29-1 to TRBJ2-7; the match to TRBD2 covers 9 bases. Looked up from germline, CDR1 is SQVTM and CDR2 is ANQGSEA. The CDR3 totals 14 residues. V dropped 6 bases and J dropped 7; count of bases not matched to a gene: 13. In DNA form, the CDR3 reads TGCAGCGTCGAAACGACTAGCGGCTACAATGAGCAGTACTTC. Translated, it gives CSVETTSGYNEQYF.

This rearrangement joins TRBV28 to TRBJ2-3; tentative D call: TRBD2 (6 bases). V gave up 7 bases and J gave up 4 bases, with 15 bases separating them. The CDR3 consists of 14 residues. From germline, CDR1 is MDHEN and CDR2 SYDVKM. CDR3 loop: CASTSGGAADTQYF. As DNA, the CDR3 is TGTGCCAGCACCTCGGGCGGGGCGGCAGATACGCAGTATTTT.

The table lists this clonotype with a few counts. The chain joins TRBV12-3 or TRBV12-4 to TRBJ2-5; tentative D call: TRBD2 (5 bases). The J call may be incorrect, as the DNA end agrees better with TRBJ2-7. CDR3 size: 13 residues. CDR3 region: CASSPRYAGEQYF. DNA for the CDR3: TGTGCCAGCAGTCCACGCTATGCGGGCGAGCAGTACTTC.

This chain connects TRBV5-1 to TRBJ2-5; 7 positions agree with TRBD1. Trimming cost V 0 bases and J 5 bases; bases outside gene matches: 10. This CDR3 contains 16 residues. CDR1 SGHRS and CDR2 YFSETQ come from the germline V gene. The CDR3 nucleotides are TGCGCCAGCAGCTTGGCCCCCACAGGGGTCGGGGAGACCCAGTACTTC. This encodes CASSLAPTGVGETQYF.

The chain has TRBV7-2 and TRBJ2-6; D is unresolved. This CDR3 is 14 amino acids long. V was pared by 7 bases and J by 0 bases, with 7 bases between. Germline V gives CDR1 SGHTA, CDR2 FQGNSA. CDR3 region: CASNFNSGANVLTF. CDR3 in DNA: TGTGCCAGCAACTTCAACTCTGGGGCCAACGTCCTGACTTTC.

The chain uses TRBV5-6 and TRBJ2-6, with 7 bases lining up with TRBD1. The CDR3 runs to 15 residues. J was trimmed by 3 bases and V by 3 bases; bases with no gene match: 3. CDR1 is SGHDT and CDR2 is YYEEEE in the germline V gene. DNA for the CDR3: TGTGCCAGCAGCTACGACAGGGTTGGGGCCAACGTCCTGACTTTC. It codes for CASSYDRVGANVLTF.

This clonotype came up a few times. The CDR3 region is CASSEGAVQETQYF. The CDR3 DNA reads as TGTGCCAGCAGTGAAGGGGCAGTCCAAGAGACCCAGTACTTC. The chain joins TRBV6-1 to TRBJ2-5; D remains unclear. V was shortened by 1 base and J by 1 base, with 7 bases between the two germline ends. The CDR3 loop spans 14 amino acids. Germline CDR1 is MNHNS and CDR2 is SASEGT.

The genes are TRBV6-1 and TRBJ1-1; D not resolved. The CDR3 has 14 amino acids. The V gene lost 5 bases and the J gene lost 6 bases, with 16 bases spanning the gap. CDR1 is MNHNS, CDR2 SASEGT, per germline. The CDR3 bases are TGTGCCAGCAGTAGAGGAGGAAGCGGTGCTGAAGCTTTCTTT. Translated: CASSRGGSGAEAFF.

A word on this clonotype: This may be a read error: a much more frequent sequence differs by one nucleotide. The J gene is TRBJ2-7, the V gene TRBV9; 7 bases map to TRBD2. TRBJ2-5 matches the DNA end more closely, so the J call is doubtful. Germline V gene lookup returns CDR1 SGDLS and CDR2 YYNGEE. The CDR3 totals 15 residues. The CDR3 loop reads CAGSQWAGATGTQYF. CDR3 coding DNA: TGTGCCGGCAGCCAGTGGGCGGGAGCTACAGGGACCCAGTACTTC.

The chain has TRBV20-1 and TRBJ1-1; D uncertain. CDR3 length: 13 amino acids. Trimming shortened V by 0 bases and J by 5 bases, and 10 bases separated the two germline ends. Germline V gives CDR1 DFQATT, CDR2 SNEGSKA (reference sequence). CDR3 sequence reads: CSARDRVETEAFF. The CDR3 DNA reads as TGCAGTGCTAGAGATAGGGTAGAGACTGAAGCTTTCTTT.

CDR3 in amino acids: CATSDTTGAQETQYF. DNA of the CDR3: TGTGCCACCAGTGATACCACAGGGGCCCAAGAGACCCAGTACTTC. The rearrangement uses TRBV24-1 and TRBJ2-5; 7 bases are shared with TRBD1. The CDR3 is 15 residues long. V lost 3 bases, J lost 1 base, and 4 bases stayed unmatched. Germline V gene sequence: CDR1 KGHDR, CDR2 SFDVKD.

As regards this clonotype: One junction end does not reproduce the germline sequence, and a read error may be involved. The V gene is TRBV20-1, the J gene TRBJ2-1, with D perhaps TRBD1 or TRBD2 (5 bases each). Germline V CDR1 and CDR2: DFQATT, SNEGSKA (reference sequence). This CDR3 has 14 amino acids. The CDR3, as DNA: TGCAGTGCTAGCGGGACCGGCTCCTACAAGGAGCAGTTCTTC. The encoded protein is CSASGTGSYKEQFF.

J is TRBJ2-5 and V is TRBV4-3; TRBD1 aligns across 7 bases. The end of the DNA is better explained by TRBJ2-7, so the J call may be wrong. The CDR3 loop spans 16 amino acids. CDR1 LGHNA and CDR2 YSLEER come from the germline V gene. Here the CDR3 reads CASSQDPETGISEQYF. CDR3 in DNA: TGCGCCAGCAGCCAAGACCCTGAGACAGGGATCAGCGAGCAGTACTTC.

This CDR3 reads CAISGVLAGLFF. The CDR3 nucleotides are TGTGCCATCAGTGGGGTACTAGCGGGACTGTTCTTC. This chain uses TRBV10-3 with TRBJ2-1; 10 bases agree with TRBD2. The CDR3 has 12 amino acids. CDR1 and CDR2 (germline): ENHRY, SYGVKD. Trimming removed 4 bases from V and 15 bases from J; junction bases left unmatched: 6.

This sequence joins TRBV6-6 and TRBJ2-4, with 10 bases aligning to TRBD2. V gave up 2 bases and J gave up 13 bases; unmatched junction bases: 8. The germline V gene has CDR1 MNHNY and CDR2 SVGAGI (reference sequence). The CDR3 contains 14 residues. CDR3 loop: CASSYGTSAHGQYF. In nucleotides, the CDR3 is TGTGCCAGCAGTTACGGGACTAGCGCACACGGGCAGTACTTC.

The rearrangement uses TRBV9 and TRBJ2-1, with D possibly called TRBD1 or TRBD2 (5 bases each). The CDR3 extends over 15 amino acids. Trimming stripped 2 bases from V and 6 bases from J, with 15 bases between. CDR1 is SGDLS and CDR2 is YYNGEE in the germline V gene. The CDR3 bases are TGTGCCAGCAGCGTCCTCACTGGGGCGGGCAATGAGCAGTTCTTC. It translates to CASSVLTGAGNEQFF.